One and the same sample provided the 8 T cell receptor beta chains below, sequenced in a study of cytomegalovirus exposure and HLA in healthy donors. Assay used: immunoSEQ multiplex PCR; TCRdb lists only in-frame clones, some missing. The sample has approximately 190,000 clones, 84% seen once. The sequenced sample was PBMCs. The receptor set was obtained from a woman aged 25-40 years in good health and CMV-seropositive.

This clone turned up a few times. Here the CDR3 DNA reads TGTGCCAGCAGCTTATCGTACAGCCAAGAGACCCAGTACTTC. Residues: CASSLSYSQETQYF. V gene TRBV7-9 combines with J gene TRBJ2-5, with unresolved D. Germline CDR1 is SEHNR and CDR2 is FQNEAQ (reference sequence). The CDR3 spans 14 residues. The V and J ends lost 2 bases and 1 base respectively, with 8 bases between them.

This chain uses TRBV7-9 with TRBJ1-2; TRBD1 matches at 7 bases. Trimming cost V 4 bases and J 3 bases; bases outside gene matches: 8. This CDR3 region has 15 residues. CDR1 is SEHNR, CDR2 FQNEAQ, per germline (reference sequence). The CDR3 loop is CASSSRTGTDYGYTF. The CDR3 DNA sequence: TGTGCCAGCAGCTCGCGCACCGGGACAGACTATGGCTACACCTTC.

The chain links TRBV9 to TRBJ2-5; D possibly corresponds to TRBD2 (7 bases). Germline loops: CDR1 SGDLS, CDR2 YYNGEE. The CDR3 totals 15 residues. The V end lost 0 bases, the J end lost 5 bases, and 14 bases lay between the germline ends. This CDR3 reads CASSVEAGAWETQYF. The DNA of the CDR3 is TGTGCCAGCAGCGTAGAGGCGGGGGCGTGGGAGACCCAGTACTTC.

The chain carries TRBV5-5 and TRBJ1-5, with 9 bases lining up with TRBD1. Per germline, CDR1 SGHKS and CDR2 YYEKEE (reference sequence). CDR3 size: 15 residues. The trim removed 4 bases at V and 1 base at J, leaving 3 bases unmatched. The DNA of the CDR3 is TGTGCCAGCAGCGCTACAGGGGGCAGCAATCAGCCCCAGCATTTT. Amino acids: CASSATGGSNQPQHF.

J is TRBJ2-2 and V is TRBV7-3, with D tentatively TRBD1 (5 bases). Trimming pared 2 bases from V and 4 bases from J, leaving 8 bases between. The CDR3 is made up of 14 amino acids. Germline assignment: CDR1 SGHTA and CDR2 FQGTGA. CDR3 DNA: TGTGCCAGCAGCTTATTAAGGGGCACCGGGGAGCTGTTTTTT. This encodes CASSLLRGTGELFF.

J is TRBJ2-5 and V is TRBV15, with TRBD1 matching 10 bases. CDR3 size: 16 residues. The trim removed 6 bases at V and 3 bases at J, leaving 10 bases unmatched. The germline V gene has CDR1 LNHNV and CDR2 YYDKDF (reference sequence). The CDR3 sequence is CATRITGQGREETQYF. CDR3 nucleotides: TGTGCCACCAGGATAACGGGACAGGGGAGGGAAGAGACCCAGTACTTC.

This clone was counted a few times. The chain employs TRBV7-6 and TRBJ2-1; 12 nucleotides match TRBD2. The CDR3 spans 18 residues. Trimming at V came to 1 base and at J to 0 bases, leaving 4 bases not matched to a gene. The germline V gene has CDR1 SGHVS and CDR2 FNYEAQ. CDR3 bases: TGTGCCAGCAGCTTAGGTGGACTAGCGGGAAACTCCTACAATGAGCAGTTCTTC. Protein product: CASSLGGLAGNSYNEQFF.

The count of this clone is one. The chain has TRBV6-1 and TRBJ1-1; 8 positions agree with TRBD1. The CDR3 length is 14 residues. Germline lookup yields CDR1 MNHNS and CDR2 SASEGT. J gave up 3 bases and V 8 bases, and 8 bases lay outside the gene matches. Here the CDR3 reads CASAPTGADTEAFF. CDR3 bases: TGTGCCAGCGCCCCGACAGGGGCGGACACTGAAGCTTTCTTT.